What follows describes a single TCR beta chain. This record comes from a study of PD-L1 blockade in urothelial cancer. Overall study context: Analysis of blood occurred 3 weeks (second dose) and 6 weeks after treatment start.

Sample time point: peripheral blood 6 weeks after treatment start. The CDR3 loop spans 13 amino acids. CDR1 and CDR2 from the germline V gene are MDHEN and SYDVKM. With 5 bases removed from V and 6 bases from J, the gap between germline ends came to 14 bases. TCRdb's copy holds only in-frame clones and misses some; the assay was immunoSEQ multiplex PCR. The data contain some 120,000 clones, about 83% of them singletons. This sequence originates from a man aged 50-60 years with urothelial cancer. V usage is TRBV28 and J usage is TRBJ2-7; TRBD2 is a possible D gene (6 bases). The source was PBMCs, collected around atezolizumab (anti-PD-L1) treatment. The CDR3, as DNA: TGTGCCAGCAGTGCGGGACCCCCCGTCGAGCAGTACTTC. Its protein product is CASSAGPPVEQYF.